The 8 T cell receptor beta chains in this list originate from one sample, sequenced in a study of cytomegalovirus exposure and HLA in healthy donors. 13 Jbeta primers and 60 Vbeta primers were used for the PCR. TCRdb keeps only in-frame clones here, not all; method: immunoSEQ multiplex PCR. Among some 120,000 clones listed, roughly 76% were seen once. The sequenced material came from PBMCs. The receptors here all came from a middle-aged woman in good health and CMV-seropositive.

In DNA, the CDR3 is TGTGCCAGCAGTTACGCGGGGGCACCAGATACGCAGTATTTT. Translated, it gives CASSYAGAPDTQYF. The chain employs TRBV6-5 and TRBJ2-3, with D possibly matching TRBD2 (7 bases). With 2 bases removed from V and 4 bases from J, the gap between germline ends came to 10 bases. CDR3 length: 14 amino acids. Germline CDR1 is MNHEY and CDR2 is SVGAGI.

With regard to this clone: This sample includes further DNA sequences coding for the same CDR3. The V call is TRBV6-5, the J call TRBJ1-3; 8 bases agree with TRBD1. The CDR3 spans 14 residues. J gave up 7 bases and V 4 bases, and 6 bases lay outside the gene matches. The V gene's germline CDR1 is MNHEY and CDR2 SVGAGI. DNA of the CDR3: TGTGCCAGCAGTTCAGGGGGCTTCGGGAACACCATATATTTT. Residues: CASSSGGFGNTIYF.

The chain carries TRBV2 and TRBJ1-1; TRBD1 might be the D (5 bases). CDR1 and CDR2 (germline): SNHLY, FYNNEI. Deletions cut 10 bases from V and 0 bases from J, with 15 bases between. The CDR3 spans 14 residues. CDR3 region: CAINPGLMNTEAFF. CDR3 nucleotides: TGTGCCATCAACCCGGGACTGATGAACACTGAAGCTTTCTTT.

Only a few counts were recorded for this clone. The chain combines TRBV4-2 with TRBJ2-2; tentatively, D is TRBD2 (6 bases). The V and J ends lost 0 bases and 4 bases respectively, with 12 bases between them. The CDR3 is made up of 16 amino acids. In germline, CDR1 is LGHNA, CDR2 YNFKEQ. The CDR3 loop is CASSQDLLASTGELFF. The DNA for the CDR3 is TGTGCCAGCAGCCAAGATCTACTAGCCAGCACCGGGGAGCTGTTTTTT.

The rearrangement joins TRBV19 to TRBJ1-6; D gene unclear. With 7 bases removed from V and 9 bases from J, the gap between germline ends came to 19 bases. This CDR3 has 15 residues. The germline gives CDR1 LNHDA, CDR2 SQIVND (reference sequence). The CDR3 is CASNPEGRRSSPLHF. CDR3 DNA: TGTGCCAGTAACCCCGAGGGTCGGAGGAGTTCACCCCTCCACTTT.

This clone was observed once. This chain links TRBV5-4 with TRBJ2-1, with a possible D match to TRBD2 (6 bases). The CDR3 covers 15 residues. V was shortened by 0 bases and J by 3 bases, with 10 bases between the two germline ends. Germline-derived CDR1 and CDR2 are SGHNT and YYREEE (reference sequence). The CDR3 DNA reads TGTGCCAGCAGCTTGGGTACAGCGGGCTACAATGAGCAGTTCTTC. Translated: CASSLGTAGYNEQFF.

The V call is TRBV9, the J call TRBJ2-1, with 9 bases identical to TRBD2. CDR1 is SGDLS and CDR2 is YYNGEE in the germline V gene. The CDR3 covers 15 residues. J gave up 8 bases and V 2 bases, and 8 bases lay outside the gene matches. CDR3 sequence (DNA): TGTGCCAGCAGCGTTTTTGCGGGGGGGCGGGATGAGCAGTTCTTC. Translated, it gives CASSVFAGGRDEQFF.

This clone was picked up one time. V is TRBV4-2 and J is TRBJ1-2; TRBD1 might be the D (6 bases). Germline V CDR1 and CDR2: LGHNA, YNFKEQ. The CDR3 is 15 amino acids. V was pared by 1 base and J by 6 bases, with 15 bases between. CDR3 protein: CASSQVATGAHGYTF. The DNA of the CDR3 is TGTGCCAGCAGCCAAGTCGCGACAGGAGCTCATGGCTACACCTTC.